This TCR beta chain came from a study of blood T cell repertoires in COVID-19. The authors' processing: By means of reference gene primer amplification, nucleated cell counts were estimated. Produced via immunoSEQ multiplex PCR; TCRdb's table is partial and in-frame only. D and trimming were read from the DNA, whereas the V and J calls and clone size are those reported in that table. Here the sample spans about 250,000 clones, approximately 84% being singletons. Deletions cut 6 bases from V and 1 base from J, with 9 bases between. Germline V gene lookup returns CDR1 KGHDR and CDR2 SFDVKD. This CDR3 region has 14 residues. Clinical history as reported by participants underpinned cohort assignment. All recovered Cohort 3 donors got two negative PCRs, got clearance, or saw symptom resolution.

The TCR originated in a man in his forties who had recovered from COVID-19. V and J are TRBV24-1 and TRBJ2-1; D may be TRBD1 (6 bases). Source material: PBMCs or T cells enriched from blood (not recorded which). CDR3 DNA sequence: TGTGCCACCAGTAGTCAGGGGTCCTACAATGAGCAGTTCTTC. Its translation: CATSSQGSYNEQFF.